A single sample is the source of the 22 T cell receptor beta chains below, sequenced in a study of T cells in Graves' hyperthyroidism and ophthalmopathy. Amplification of TCR beta CDR3 regions used RNA as the template. Using the HTBI primer set, a first-round RT-PCR was run on the TCR CDR3. TCRdb reprocessed the multiplex PCR reads via MiXCR and lists one record per CDR3 protein. The profile shows 300,000 to 450,000 distinct CDR3 sequences, around 14% of them singletons. Sequenced material: blood. These receptors were taken from a woman aged 18 to 35 with Graves' hyperthyroidism that later progressed to Graves' ophthalmopathy.

This clonotype was picked up many times. This chain uses TRBV6-2 or TRBV6-3 with TRBJ1-1; D might be TRBD1 (5 bases). Germline V gene sequence: CDR1 MNHEY, CDR2 SVGEGT. The CDR3 extends over 16 amino acids. Trimming took 2 bases from V and 0 from J, leaving 13 bases between them. Here the CDR3 DNA reads TGTGCCAGCAGTTACGTCCACGGGACGATGAACACTGAAGCTTTCTTT. Its protein product is CASSYVHGTMNTEAFF.

The chain uses TRBV19 and TRBJ1-1; tentative D call: TRBD1 (6 bases). The CDR3 has 16 amino acids. V gave up 3 bases and J gave up 4 bases, with 18 bases separating them. Looked up from germline, CDR1 is LNHDA and CDR2 is SQIVND (reference sequence). CDR3 in DNA: TGTGCCAGTAGTATGAGGGATCAGGGGCTGGGCACTGAAGCTTTCTTT. Translating gives CASSMRDQGLGTEAFF.

The chain is built from TRBV14 and TRBJ1-1; the match to TRBD1 covers 7 bases. Germline CDR1 and CDR2: SGHDN and FVKESK. V dropped 1 base and J dropped 0; count of bases not matched to a gene: 8. The CDR3 spans 17 residues. The CDR3 protein is CASSQGEPGQLNTEAFF. The DNA of the CDR3 is TGTGCCAGCAGCCAAGGAGAACCGGGACAGTTGAACACTGAAGCTTTCTTT.

As for this clonotype: Possible read error: a much larger clone is one base away. The chain links TRBV30 to TRBJ1-4, with TRBD1 as a possible D gene (5 bases). Germline V lookup: CDR1 GTSNPN, CDR2 SVGIG (reference sequence). The ends were cut back, 0 bases at V and 7 bases at J, with 12 bases in the middle. The CDR3 loop spans 14 amino acids. The CDR3 loop is CAWSVAGLTEKLFF. The CDR3 DNA sequence: TGTGCCTGGAGTGTGGCAGGGCTTACTGAAAAACTGTTTTTT.

The chain's CDR3 is CASSPFGTGDIYGYTF. The DNA of the CDR3 is TGTGCCAGTAGTCCTTTCGGGACAGGGGATATCTATGGCTACACCTTC. V is TRBV19 and J is TRBJ1-2, with 10 bases fitting TRBD1. This CDR3 is 16 amino acids long. The germline V gene has CDR1 LNHDA and CDR2 SQIVND (reference sequence). The ends lost 5 bases at V and 4 bases at J; junction bases unmatched: 10.

The chain is built from TRBV6-1 and TRBJ1-3; 10 nucleotides agree with TRBD1. V was pared by 5 bases and J by 5 bases, with 6 bases of the junction left unmatched. Germline CDR1 and CDR2: MNHNS and SASEGT. The CDR3 is made up of 15 amino acids. The CDR3 region is CASSSRDRGRNTIYF. CDR3 bases: TGTGCCAGCAGTTCACGGGACAGGGGTAGAAACACCATATATTTT.

Points on this clonotype: A much larger clone differs from this one at a single base, so this may be a read error. The rearrangement links TRBV6-2 or TRBV6-3 to TRBJ2-2; TRBD1 matches 8 bases. This CDR3 has 17 amino acids. CDR1 is MNHEY, CDR2 SVGEGT, per germline. CDR3 in amino acids: CASSYSIRRGHTRELFF. CDR3 bases: TGTGCCAGCAGTTACTCGATACGCAGGGGGCACACCCGGGAGCTGTTTTTT.

The sample holds one count of this clonotype. Likely a read error: the CDR3 ends without its conserved phenylalanine or tryptophan. V is TRBV6-2 or TRBV6-3 and J is TRBJ2-7; 9 bases map to TRBD1. This CDR3 spans 14 amino acids. Germline V CDR1 and CDR2: MNHEY, SVGEGT. V was pared by 4 bases and J by 4 bases, with 5 bases of the junction left unmatched. CDR3 in DNA: TGTGCCAGCAGTTGGACAGGGGTGAGTTACGAGCAGTACCTC. It yields the protein CASSWTGVSYEQYL.

In its sample, this clonotype was seen a few times. Here the CDR3 DNA reads TGCAGTGCTAGTGGGCTAGCGGGATTCGACAATGAGCAGTTCTTC. Its translation is CSASGLAGFDNEQFF. This chain connects TRBV20-1 to TRBJ2-1; 9 bases are shared with TRBD2. The CDR3 contains 15 residues. With V trimmed by 3 bases and J by 5 bases, 8 bases remained unmatched. Germline V CDR1 and CDR2: DFQATT, SNEGSKA (reference sequence).

The rearrangement joins TRBV2 to TRBJ2-6; tentative D call: TRBD2 (6 bases). This CDR3 region has 22 residues. The germline CDR1 and CDR2 sequences are SNHLY and FYNNEI. The V and J ends lost 6 bases and 0 bases respectively, with 30 bases between them. DNA for the CDR3: TGTGCCAGCAGCCCTCCCGGGGGACTCAAGACAACCCTAAACTCTGGGGCCAACGTCCTGACTTTC. Translation gives CASSPPGGLKTTLNSGANVLTF.

The rearrangement joins TRBV7-8 to TRBJ2-6; D call uncertain. This CDR3 is built from 15 residues. Per the germline V gene, CDR1 is SGHVS and CDR2 is FQNEAQ. The germline V and J ends were trimmed by 10 bases and 0 bases, with 13 bases remaining between them. CDR3 sequence reads: CAISPSPSGANVLTF. CDR3 nucleotides: TGTGCCATTAGTCCCAGCCCCTCTGGGGCCAACGTCCTGACTTTC. The whole variable domain, remainder taken from reference TRBV7-8 and TRBJ2-6, is GAGVSQSPRYKVAKRGQDVALRCDPISGHVSLFWYQQALGQGPEFLTYFQNEAQLDKSGLPSDRFFAERPEGSVSTLKIQRTQQEDSAVYLCAISPSPSGANVLTFGAGSRLTVL.

This sequence joins TRBV28 and TRBJ1-5; D call uncertain. Germline CDR1 is MDHEN and CDR2 is SYDVKM. The CDR3 has 13 amino acids. V lost 7 bases and J 7 bases, leaving 14 bases between the germline ends. CDR3 region: CASNPGSAQPQHF. CDR3 bases: TGTGCCAGCAACCCGGGGTCTGCCCAGCCCCAGCATTTT. Full variable domain (remainder filled in from reference TRBV28 and TRBJ1-5): DVKVTQSSRYLVKRTGEKVFLECVQDMDHENMFWYRQDPGLGLRLIYFSYDVKMKEKGDIPEGYSVSREKKERFSLILESASTNQTSMYLCASNPGSAQPQHFGDGTRLSIL.

This clonotype occurred many times. The chain recombines TRBV2 with TRBJ2-1, with D maybe TRBD2 (7 bases). The CDR3 totals 13 residues. Germline CDR1 is SNHLY and CDR2 is FYNNEI. V lost 8 bases and J 6 bases, leaving 14 bases between the germline ends. The CDR3: CASGGGGLNEQFF. The CDR3 DNA reads TGTGCCAGCGGGGGGGGCGGCCTCAATGAGCAGTTCTTC.

The chain joins TRBV6-1 to TRBJ1-2; 12 bases match TRBD1. Germline CDR1 is MNHNS and CDR2 is SASEGT. The CDR3 is 16 residues long. The junction had 8 bases not matched to a gene; V was cut back by 3 bases and J by 6 bases. The CDR3 loop reads CASSDWGQGASNGYTF. The CDR3 region has the DNA TGTGCCAGCAGTGATTGGGGACAGGGGGCGTCTAATGGCTACACCTTC.

The table lists this clonotype with many counts. The chain links TRBV6-5 to TRBJ2-1; D is tentatively TRBD1 or TRBD2 (5 bases each). Trimming left V 2 bases short and J 8 bases short, with 13 bases between. The CDR3 spans 14 residues. Per the germline V gene, CDR1 is MNHEY and CDR2 is SVGAGI. The CDR3: CASSYGRGVDEQFF. The DNA for the CDR3 is TGTGCCAGCAGTTACGGAAGGGGAGTTGATGAGCAGTTCTTC.

Concerning this clonotype: A much larger clone is a single base away; this may be a read error. The rearrangement joins TRBV7-2 to TRBJ2-2; maybe TRBD1 (5 bases). This CDR3 is built from 15 residues. Germline V CDR1 and CDR2: SGHTA, FQGNSA. Trimming left V 5 bases short and J 2 bases short, with 12 bases between. The CDR3 sequence is CASSQVRGNTGELFF. CDR3 nucleotides: TGTGCCAGCAGCCAAGTAAGGGGCAACACCGGGGAGCTGTTTTTT. The entire variable domain, with the rest obtained from reference TRBV7-2 and TRBJ2-2, is as follows: GAGVSQSPSNKVTEKGKDVELRCDPISGHTALYWYRQSLGQGLEFLIYFQGNSAPDKSGLPSDRFSAERTGGSVSTLTIQRTQQEDSAVYLCASSQVRGNTGELFFGEGSRLTVL.

This clonotype was detected a few times. The gene calls are TRBV2 and TRBJ2-7; the D gene is possibly TRBD2 (5 bases). Germline V gene lookup returns CDR1 SNHLY and CDR2 FYNNEI. CDR3 size: 15 residues. Trimming removed 6 bases at V and 2 bases at J, with 17 bases between. The CDR3 nucleotides are TGTGCCAGCAGGGGAGTAATGGACTCGACCTACGAGCAGTACTTC. Translated: CASRGVMDSTYEQYF.

Many counts were recorded for this clonotype. The genes are TRBV6-2 or TRBV6-3 and TRBJ2-7, with D maybe TRBD2 (5 bases). The V gene's germline CDR1 is MNHEY and CDR2 SVGEGT. The germline V and J ends were trimmed by 3 bases and 2 bases, with 11 bases remaining between them. This CDR3 is built from 14 residues. CDR3 DNA: TGTGCCAGCAGTTATTTCGGGATTACCTACGAGCAGTACTTC. It specifies CASSYFGITYEQYF.

This clonotype has at least ten counts. The chain joins TRBV12-3 or TRBV12-4 to TRBJ2-4; D unresolved. Trimming took off 4 bases at V and 0 bases at J, with 13 bases between the two ends. This CDR3 has 16 residues. Here the CDR3 reads CASSSLFRLAKNIQYF. The CDR3 coding sequence is TGTGCCAGCAGTTCCCTTTTCCGACTAGCCAAAAACATTCAGTACTTC.

This clonotype was detected many times. The chain carries TRBV27 and TRBJ1-1, with 9 bases fitting TRBD1. V was pared by 5 bases and J by 0 bases, with 7 bases of the junction left unmatched. Germline CDR1 reads MNHEY; CDR2 reads SMNVEV (reference sequence). The CDR3 runs to 16 residues. The CDR3 DNA sequence: TGTGCCAGCAGTGCCCCCGGACAGGGGATGAACACTGAAGCTTTCTTT. The encoded protein is CASSAPGQGMNTEAFF.

The gene calls are TRBV2 and TRBJ2-7; D unresolved. Germline CDR1 reads SNHLY; CDR2 reads FYNNEI. Trimming left V 3 bases short and J 0 bases short, with 15 bases between. The length of the CDR3 is 16 residues. In nucleotides, the CDR3 is TGTGCCAGCAGTGATAATCTCTGGCACAGCTCCTACGAGCAGTACTTC. The encoded protein is CASSDNLWHSSYEQYF.

Only a few counts were recorded for this clonotype. The chain is built from TRBV5-1 and TRBJ1-5, with TRBD1 matching over 9 bases. J gave up 4 bases and V 3 bases, and 5 bases lay outside the gene matches. Germline loops: CDR1 SGHRS, CDR2 YFSETQ. There are 15 residues in the CDR3. The CDR3 nucleotides are TGCGCCAGCAGCTACGACGGACAGGGGAATCAGCCCCAGCATTTT. Protein sequence: CASSYDGQGNQPQHF. Full variable domain (outside the CDR3, taken from reference TRBV5-1 and TRBJ1-5): KAGVTQTPRYLIKTRGQQVTLSCSPISGHRSVSWYQQTPGQGLQFLFEYFSETQRNKGNFPGRFSGRQFSNSRSEMNVSTLELGDSALYLCASSYDGQGNQPQHFGDGTRLSIL.